This TCR beta chain was recovered during a study of CD8+CD57+ T cells in acquired aplastic anemia. It was genomic DNA that served as the template for profiling TCR beta VDJ and CDR3. TCRdb used MiXCR to reprocess the reads, holding one entry per CDR3 protein. The data show about 200,000 distinct CDR3 sequences, 30% to 35% seen once. Broader study findings: Patients shared under 30 CD8+ CDR3 sequences with controls.

Germline V CDR1 and CDR2: MNHNS, SASEGT. The CDR3 spans 16 residues. Germline trimming cut 8 bases from V and 2 bases from J; bases unmatched to any gene: 14. In its sample, this clonotype was seen a few times. What it binds is unknown. This TCR came from a human donor in good health, serving as a control. The sample taken for sequencing was sorted CD4+, CD8+, or CD8+CD57+ T cells (not recorded which) from PBMCs. The V call is TRBV6-1, the J call TRBJ2-7; 8 nucleotides align to TRBD1. Written as DNA, the CDR3 is TGTGCCAGCCGATTTCAAGACAGGGGAGAGACCTACGAGCAGTACTTC. It codes for CASRFQDRGETYEQYF.